These 22 T cell receptor beta chains were sequenced from one sample in a study of glioma-infiltrating T cells. Using RNA template, CDR3s of TCR alpha and beta were amplified with iRepertoire arm-PCR. TCRdb called the multiplex PCR reads again in MiXCR, with one record for every CDR3 protein. The table has 300,000 to 400,000 distinct CDR3 sequences, around 38% seen once; the top ten hold more than 10%. Sequencing input: glioma tissue, nonneoplastic brain tissue, or PBMCs (not recorded which). The receptors shown here come from a human donor with low-grade glioma or glioblastoma, undergoing nonglioma brain surgery, or in good health (not recorded which).

V and J are TRBV6-1 and TRBJ2-7; maybe TRBD1 (5 bases). CDR3 length: 14 residues. Germline lookup yields CDR1 MNHNS and CDR2 SASEGT. Trimming removed 6 bases from V and 2 bases from J, with 14 bases in between. The CDR3 protein is CASSYRPWAYEQYF. DNA of the CDR3: TGTGCCAGCAGCTACAGGCCCTGGGCCTACGAGCAGTACTTC.

The rearrangement uses TRBV27 and TRBJ2-7; 10 nucleotides match TRBD2. The germline V gene has CDR1 MNHEY and CDR2 SMNVEV (reference sequence). There are 18 residues in the CDR3. The trim removed 7 bases at V and 7 bases at J, leaving 22 bases unmatched. As DNA, the CDR3 is TGTGCCAGCACAGGTCTCGGGCCGGGACTAGCGACTTACAATGAGCAGTACTTC. Encoded protein: CASTGLGPGLATYNEQYF.

This sequence joins TRBV4-2 and TRBJ2-1; TRBD2 aligns across 8 bases. V was pared by 0 bases and J by 6 bases, with 1 base of the junction left unmatched. The CDR3 consists of 14 residues. Germline V gene lookup returns CDR1 LGHNA and CDR2 YNFKEQ. In DNA form, the CDR3 reads TGTGCCAGCAGCCAAGAGCTAGCGGGCAATGAGCAGTTCTTC. It translates to CASSQELAGNEQFF.

This clonotype was counted ten times or more. The chain recombines TRBV28 with TRBJ1-1; the match to TRBD1 covers 12 bases. Germline V CDR1 and CDR2: MDHEN, SYDVKM. J gave up 6 bases and V 1 base, and 9 bases lay outside the gene matches. The CDR3 sequence is 17 residues long. CDR3 nucleotides: TGTGCCAGCAGTTTATCCCGCGGGACAGGGGGCAACGCTGAAGCTTTCTTT. It specifies CASSLSRGTGGNAEAFF.

The chain links TRBV11-3 to TRBJ2-7; 8 bases fit TRBD2. After removal of 6 bases from V and 2 bases from J, the junction contained 9 bases not matched to a gene. CDR1 is SGHNT and CDR2 is YENEEA in the germline V gene. The CDR3 runs 15 residues. The chain's CDR3 is CASRTSEEGAYEQYF. CDR3 nucleotides: TGTGCCAGCAGGACTAGCGAGGAGGGAGCCTACGAGCAGTACTTC. The variable domain in full, with the rest retrieved from reference TRBV11-3 and TRBJ2-7, is EAGVVQSPRYKIIEKKQPVAFWCNPISGHNTLYWYLQNLGQGPELLIRYENEEAVDDSQLPKDRFSAERLKGVDSTLKIQPAELGDSAVYLCASRTSEEGAYEQYFGPGTRLTVT.

This clonotype has more than one count but fewer than ten. The chain uses TRBV4-2 and TRBJ2-5, with no clear D. The CDR3 has 13 residues. Germline V gives CDR1 LGHNA, CDR2 YNFKEQ. Trimming shortened V by 1 base and J by 5 bases, and 8 bases separated the two germline ends. CDR3 amino acids: CASSQGPMETQYF. In DNA form, the CDR3 reads TGTGCCAGCAGCCAAGGTCCAATGGAGACCCAGTACTTC.

This clonotype was detected a few times. The gene calls are TRBV18 and TRBJ1-3, with D unclear. This CDR3 is built from 14 residues. Trimming shortened V by 3 bases and J by 0 bases, and 6 bases separated the two germline ends. Germline assignment: CDR1 KGHSH and CDR2 LQKENI. CDR3 in DNA: TGTGCCAGCTCACCCGAGTTCTCTGGAAACACCATATATTTT. Its protein product is CASSPEFSGNTIYF.

V is TRBV28 and J is TRBJ2-4, with D maybe TRBD1 (6 bases). Trimming took off 4 bases at V and 2 bases at J, with 12 bases between the two ends. Germline V CDR1 and CDR2: MDHEN, SYDVKM. The CDR3 extends over 15 amino acids. CDR3 nucleotide sequence: TGTGCCAGCAGTTACCCGGGACATACCAAAAACATTCAGTACTTC. Protein: CASSYPGHTKNIQYF.

On this clonotype itself: One base away lies a much larger clone, so this may be a sequencing read error. The chain is built from TRBV7-9 and TRBJ2-1, with TRBD1 matching over 9 bases. CDR3 length: 14 residues. Germline V gene lookup returns CDR1 SEHNR and CDR2 FQNEAQ (reference sequence). The CDR3 DNA sequence: TGCGCCAGCAGCCAAGGGACAGGGACCTACGAGCAGTTCTTC. This gives the protein CASSQGTGTYEQFF.

Concerning this clonotype itself: A clone one base away is much larger, so this may be a read error. The rearrangement uses TRBV27 and TRBJ2-7, with TRBD1 matching 7 bases. The V and J ends lost 2 bases and 1 base, in that order; junction bases with no gene match: 5. CDR1 and CDR2 (germline): MNHEY, SMNVEV (reference sequence). The CDR3 runs to 15 residues. This CDR3 is CASSLRQGQSYEQYF. Written as DNA, the CDR3 is TGTGCCAGCAGTTTACGACAGGGTCAGTCCTACGAGCAGTACTTC.

The chain uses TRBV16 and TRBJ2-5; 10 nucleotides match TRBD1. J gave up 5 bases and V 0 bases, and 3 bases lay outside the gene matches. CDR3 length equals 15 residues. Germline CDR1 KGHSY, CDR2 FQNENV. CDR3 DNA sequence: TGTGCCAGCAGCCAATCGACAGGGGGCCGTGAGACCCAGTACTTC. Protein sequence: CASSQSTGGRETQYF.

This clonotype occurred once. A read error is possible here, since a much larger clone lies one base away. The chain is built from TRBV7-7 and TRBJ2-7; tentatively, D is TRBD2 (6 bases). This CDR3 spans 14 amino acids. Per the germline V gene, CDR1 is SSHAT and CDR2 is FNYEAQ (reference sequence). The CDR3 is CASRRRGAGCEQYF. DNA of the CDR3: TGTGCTAGCAGGCGAAGAGGGGCGGGGTGCGAGCAGTACTTC.

The sample holds a few counts of this clonotype. J is TRBJ2-1 and V is TRBV7-2; TRBD2 is a possible D gene (6 bases). This CDR3 region has 15 residues. V gave up 5 bases and J gave up 6 bases, with 17 bases separating them. Germline lookup yields CDR1 SGHTA and CDR2 FQGNSA. CDR3 amino acids: CASSPRGGRFNEQFF. The DNA for the CDR3 is TGTGCCAGCAGCCCGCGGGGCGGCCGATTCAATGAGCAGTTCTTC.

The chain combines TRBV28 with TRBJ2-1; D remains unclear. V lost 6 bases, J lost 3 bases, and 12 bases lay in between. From germline, CDR1 is MDHEN and CDR2 SYDVKM. The CDR3 contains 14 residues. This CDR3 reads CASRSPSSYNEQFF. As DNA, the CDR3 is TGTGCCAGCAGATCCCCATCGAGCTACAATGAGCAGTTCTTC. Filled out from reference TRBV28 and TRBJ2-1, the complete variable domain reads DVKVTQSSRYLVKRTGEKVFLECVQDMDHENMFWYRQDPGLGLRLIYFSYDVKMKEKGDIPEGYSVSREKKERFSLILESASTNQTSMYLCASRSPSSYNEQFFGPGTRLTVL.

The CDR3 bases are TGTGCCAGCAGTGAACCGACGGAGATGAACACCGGGGAGCTGTTTTTT. Its protein product is CASSEPTEMNTGELFF. The V call is TRBV25-1, the J call TRBJ2-2; no reliable D call. CDR1 is MGHDK, CDR2 SYGVNS, per germline. The CDR3 has 16 amino acids. Trimming pared 2 bases from V and 1 base from J, leaving 11 bases between.

This clonotype has a count of ten or more. CDR3 in amino acids: CSVGEGVAAYYEQYF. CDR3 coding DNA: TGCAGTGTAGGAGAGGGGGTAGCGGCTTACTACGAGCAGTACTTC. The chain recombines TRBV20-1 with TRBJ2-7; D assignment may be TRBD1 or TRBD2 (6 bases each). Between the trimmed V and J ends, which lost 7 bases and 3 bases, there was a span of 22 bases. The CDR3 is made up of 15 amino acids. Per germline, CDR1 DFQATT and CDR2 SNEGSKA (reference sequence).

The rearrangement uses TRBV20-1 and TRBJ2-7; perhaps D is TRBD1 or TRBD2 (6 bases each). The CDR3 is 13 amino acids. The ends were cut back, 5 bases at V and 3 bases at J, with 14 bases in the middle. CDR1 and CDR2 (germline): DFQATT, SNEGSKA (reference sequence). This chain's CDR3 is CSARGGPFYEQYF. The CDR3 DNA sequence: TGCAGTGCTCGAGGGGGGCCGTTCTACGAGCAGTACTTC.

This clonotype was observed a few times. The chain joins TRBV3-1 to TRBJ2-3; the match to TRBD2 covers 8 bases. V lost 1 base and J lost 0; bases outside the gene matches: 6. CDR1 LGHDT and CDR2 YNNKEL come from the germline V gene (reference sequence). This CDR3 comprises 17 residues. This CDR3 is CASSQGPSGSSTDTQYF. In DNA form, the CDR3 reads TGTGCCAGCAGCCAAGGGCCGAGCGGGAGCAGCACAGATACGCAGTATTTT.

The CDR3 sequence: CASSLAATGEGQPQHF. DNA of the CDR3: TGCGCCAGCAGCTTGGCCGCGACAGGAGAAGGTCAGCCCCAGCATTTT. The V and J genes are TRBV5-1 and TRBJ1-5, with D tentatively TRBD1 (6 bases). Trimming took off 0 bases at V and 6 bases at J, with 16 bases between the two ends. The CDR3 runs to 16 residues. Looked up from germline, CDR1 is SGHRS and CDR2 is YFSETQ. Using reference TRBV5-1 and TRBJ1-5 for the parts outside the CDR3, the full variable domain is KAGVTQTPRYLIKTRGQQVTLSCSPISGHRSVSWYQQTPGQGLQFLFEYFSETQRNKGNFPGRFSGRQFSNSRSEMNVSTLELGDSALYLCASSLAATGEGQPQHFGDGTRLSIL.

The chain employs TRBV7-9 and TRBJ1-3; 10 bases map to TRBD1. Germline CDR1 SEHNR, CDR2 FQNEAQ (reference sequence). V gave up 2 bases and J gave up 0 bases; unmatched junction bases: 7. This CDR3 region has 18 residues. The CDR3 sequence is CASSLSGTGDLSGNTIYF. The CDR3 bases are TGTGCCAGCAGCTTATCCGGGACAGGGGACCTCTCTGGAAACACCATATATTTT. Supplemented by reference TRBV7-9 and TRBJ1-3, the full variable domain reads DTGVSQNPRHKITKRGQNVTFRCDPISEHNRLYWYRQTLGQGPEFLTYFQNEAQLEKSRLLSDRFSAERPKGSFSTLEIQRTEQGDSAMYLCASSLSGTGDLSGNTIYFGEGSWLTVV.

Ten or more counts support this clonotype. This chain links TRBV27 with TRBJ1-2, with D possibly being TRBD1 (6 bases). This CDR3 comprises 13 residues. With 6 bases removed from V and 8 bases from J, the gap between germline ends came to 16 bases. Germline assignment: CDR1 MNHEY and CDR2 SMNVEV (reference sequence). CDR3 DNA: TGTGCCAGCAGCTCGGACAGCGGCTCCGGCTACACCTTC. Translated, it gives CASSSDSGSGYTF.

As for this clonotype: Compared with germline, one end of the junction differs, possibly owing to a read error. CDR3 sequence (DNA): TGTGCCAGCAGCATAACAGGGGGCGGGAACACCGGGGAGATGTTTTTT. Protein: CASSITGGGNTGEMFF. This rearrangement joins TRBV28 to TRBJ2-2; 9 bases line up with TRBD1. The CDR3 has 16 residues. Germline V gene sequence: CDR1 MDHEN, CDR2 SYDVKM.